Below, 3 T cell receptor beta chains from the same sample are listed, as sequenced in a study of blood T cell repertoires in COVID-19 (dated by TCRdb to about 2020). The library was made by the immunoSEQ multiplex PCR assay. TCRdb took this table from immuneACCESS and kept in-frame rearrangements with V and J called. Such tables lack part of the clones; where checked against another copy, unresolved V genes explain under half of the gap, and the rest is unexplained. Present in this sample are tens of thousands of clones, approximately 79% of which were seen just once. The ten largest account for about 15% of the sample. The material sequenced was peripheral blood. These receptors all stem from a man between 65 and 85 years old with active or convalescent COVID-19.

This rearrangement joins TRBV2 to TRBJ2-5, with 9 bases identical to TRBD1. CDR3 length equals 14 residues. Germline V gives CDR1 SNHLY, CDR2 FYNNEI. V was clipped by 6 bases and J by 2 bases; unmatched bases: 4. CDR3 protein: CASRVTGGQETQYF. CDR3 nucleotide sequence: TGTGCCAGCAGGGTGACAGGGGGGCAAGAGACCCAGTACTTC.

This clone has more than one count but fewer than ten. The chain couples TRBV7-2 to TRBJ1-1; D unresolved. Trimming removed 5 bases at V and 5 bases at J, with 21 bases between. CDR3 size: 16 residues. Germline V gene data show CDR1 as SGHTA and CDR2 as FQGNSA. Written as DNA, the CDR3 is TGTGCCAGCAGCCCCAACCCACCCCCGGTGAGGACTGAAGCTTTCTTT. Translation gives CASSPNPPPVRTEAFF.

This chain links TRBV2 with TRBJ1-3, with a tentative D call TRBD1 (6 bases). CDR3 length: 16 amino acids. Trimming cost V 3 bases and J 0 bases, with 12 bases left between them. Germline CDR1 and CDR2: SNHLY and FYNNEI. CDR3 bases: TGTGCCAGCAGTGATGAAGGGGGTTTCTCTGGAAACACCATATATTTT. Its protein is CASSDEGGFSGNTIYF.